This TCR beta chain was recovered during a study of technical replicates of blood from four donors. Produced via immunoSEQ multiplex PCR; TCRdb's table is partial and in-frame only. The repertoire holds about 9,400 clones, around 92% seen once, with roughly 8.6% in the top ten. The ends lost 4 bases at V and 6 bases at J; junction bases unmatched: 11. The CDR3 runs 16 residues. Looked up from germline, CDR1 is SGDLS and CDR2 is YYNGEE. The source is a human donor in good health. Sequenced input: PBMCs. The gene calls are TRBV9 and TRBJ2-2, with 8 bases that match TRBD2. CDR3 residues: CASSNSERERAGELFF. As DNA, the CDR3 is TGTGCCAGCAGCAACTCAGAGCGGGAGAGGGCCGGGGAGCTGTTTTTT.